This T cell receptor (beta chain) was retrieved from a study of T-cell memory formation after mild COVID-19. Study-level points and caveats: Proof of SARS-CoV-2 specificity was absent for the second-wave clones that crested on day 37.

Notes on this clonotype: As yet, its antigen is unknown.

Amplification by 5'RACE using constant-segment primers produced TCR alpha and TCR beta cDNA libraries that carried sample barcodes and UMIs. From the 5' RACE reads, TCRdb called clonotypes with MiXCR, one entry per CDR3 protein. The data contain about 430,000 distinct CDR3 sequences, approximately 25% of them singletons. The CDR3 contains 15 residues. V lost 6 bases, J lost 6 bases, and 8 bases stayed unmatched. The sample consisted of PBMCs or a T cell subset sorted from them (not recorded which). The chain uses TRBV12-3 or TRBV12-4 and TRBJ2-3; TRBD1 matches 11 bases. The clonotype was recovered from an adult woman who had mild COVID-19 (a few samples of this study predate the infection). Cell type and time point are not known. CDR3 loop: CASRPGTGGIDTQYF. For the CDR3, the DNA is TGTGCCAGCAGACCCGGGACAGGGGGGATTGATACGCAGTATTTT.